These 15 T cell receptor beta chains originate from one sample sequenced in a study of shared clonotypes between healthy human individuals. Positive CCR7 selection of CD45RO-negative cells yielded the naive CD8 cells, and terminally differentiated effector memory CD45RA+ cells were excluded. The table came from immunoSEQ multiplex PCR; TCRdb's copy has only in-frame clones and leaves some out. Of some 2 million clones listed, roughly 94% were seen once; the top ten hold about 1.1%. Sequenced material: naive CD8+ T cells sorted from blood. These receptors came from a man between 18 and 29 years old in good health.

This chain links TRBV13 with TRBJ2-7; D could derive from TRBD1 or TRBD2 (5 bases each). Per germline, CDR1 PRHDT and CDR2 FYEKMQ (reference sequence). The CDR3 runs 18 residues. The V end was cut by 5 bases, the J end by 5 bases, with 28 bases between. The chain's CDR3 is CASSLGASFTGFWDEQYF. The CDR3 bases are TGTGCCAGCAGCCTCGGGGCTAGTTTTACGGGATTCTGGGACGAGCAGTACTTC.

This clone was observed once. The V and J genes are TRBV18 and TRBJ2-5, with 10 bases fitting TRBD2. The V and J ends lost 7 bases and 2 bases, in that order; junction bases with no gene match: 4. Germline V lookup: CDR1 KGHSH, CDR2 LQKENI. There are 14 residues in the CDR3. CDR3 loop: CASCRTSGQETQYF. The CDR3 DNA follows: TGTGCCAGCTGTAGGACTAGCGGTCAAGAGACCCAGTACTTC.

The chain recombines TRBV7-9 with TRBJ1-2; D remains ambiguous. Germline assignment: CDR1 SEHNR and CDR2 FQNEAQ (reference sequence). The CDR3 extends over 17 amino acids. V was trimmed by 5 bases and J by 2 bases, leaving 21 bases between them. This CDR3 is CASSPREPTILNYGYTF. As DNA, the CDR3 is TGTGCCAGCAGCCCCCGGGAACCGACAATTTTAAACTATGGCTACACCTTC.

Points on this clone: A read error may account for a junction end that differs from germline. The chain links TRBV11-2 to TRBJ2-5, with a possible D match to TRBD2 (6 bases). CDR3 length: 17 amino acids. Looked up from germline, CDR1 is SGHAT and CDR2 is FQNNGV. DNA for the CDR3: TGTGCCAGCAGTTTAGGAGGGGTGGCGATCAATCAAGAGACCCAGTACTTC. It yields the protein CASSLGGVAINQETQYF.

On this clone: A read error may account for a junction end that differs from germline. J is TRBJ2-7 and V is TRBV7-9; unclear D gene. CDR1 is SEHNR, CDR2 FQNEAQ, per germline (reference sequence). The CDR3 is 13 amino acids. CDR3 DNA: TGTGCCAGCAGCCCCCACGGTTTCGAAGAGCAGTGCTTC. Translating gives CASSPHGFEEQCF.

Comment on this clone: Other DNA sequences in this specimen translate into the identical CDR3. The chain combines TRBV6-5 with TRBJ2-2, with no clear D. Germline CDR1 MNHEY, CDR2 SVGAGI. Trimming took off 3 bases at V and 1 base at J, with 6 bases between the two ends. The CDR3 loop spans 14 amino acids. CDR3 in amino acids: CASSYFQNTGELFF. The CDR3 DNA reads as TGTGCCAGCAGTTATTTTCAGAACACCGGGGAGCTGTTTTTT.

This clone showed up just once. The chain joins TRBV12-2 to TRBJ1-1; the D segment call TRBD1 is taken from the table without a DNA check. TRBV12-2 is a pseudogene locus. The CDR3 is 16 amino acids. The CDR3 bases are TGTGCAAGTCGCTTAGCGCAGTTAGGGGGTAACACTGAAGCTTTCTTT. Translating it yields CASRLAQLGGNTEAFF.

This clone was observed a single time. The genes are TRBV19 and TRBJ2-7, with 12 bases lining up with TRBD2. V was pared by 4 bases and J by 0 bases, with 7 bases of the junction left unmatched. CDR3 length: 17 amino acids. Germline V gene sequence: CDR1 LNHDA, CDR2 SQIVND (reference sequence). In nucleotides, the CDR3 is TGTGCCAGTAGTACAAGGGTGGGACTAGCGGGCTCCTACGAGCAGTACTTC. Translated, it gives CASSTRVGLAGSYEQYF.

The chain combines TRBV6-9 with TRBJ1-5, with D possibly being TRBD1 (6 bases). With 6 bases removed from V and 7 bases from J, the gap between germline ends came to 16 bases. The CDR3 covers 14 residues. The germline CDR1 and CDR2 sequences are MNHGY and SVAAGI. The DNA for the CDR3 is TGTGCCAGCAGCCCGAGGGGGGCGGACCAGCCCCAGCATTTT. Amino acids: CASSPRGADQPQHF.

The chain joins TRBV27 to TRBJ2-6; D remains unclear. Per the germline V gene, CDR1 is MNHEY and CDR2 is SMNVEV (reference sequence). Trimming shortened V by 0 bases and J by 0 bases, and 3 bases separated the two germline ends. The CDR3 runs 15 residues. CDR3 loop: CASSLSYSGANVLTF. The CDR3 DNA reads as TGTGCCAGCAGTTTATCGTACTCTGGGGCCAACGTCCTGACTTTC.

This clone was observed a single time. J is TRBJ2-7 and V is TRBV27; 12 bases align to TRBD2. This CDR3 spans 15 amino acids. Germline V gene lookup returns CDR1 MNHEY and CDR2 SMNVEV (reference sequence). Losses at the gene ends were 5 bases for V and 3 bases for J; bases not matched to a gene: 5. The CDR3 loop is CASSTGLAGFYEQYF. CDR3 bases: TGTGCCAGCAGTACCGGACTAGCGGGGTTCTACGAGCAGTACTTC.

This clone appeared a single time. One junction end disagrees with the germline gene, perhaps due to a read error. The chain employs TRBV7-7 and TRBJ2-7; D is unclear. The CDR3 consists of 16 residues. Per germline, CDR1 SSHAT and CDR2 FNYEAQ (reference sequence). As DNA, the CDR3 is TGTGCTAGCAGATATAAGCCAATCCTACTACCCTACGAGCAGTACTTC. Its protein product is CASRYKPILLPYEQYF.

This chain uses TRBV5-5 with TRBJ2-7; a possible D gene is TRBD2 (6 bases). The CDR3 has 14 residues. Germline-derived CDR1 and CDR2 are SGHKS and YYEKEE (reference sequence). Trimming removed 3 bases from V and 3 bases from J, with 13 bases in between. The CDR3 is CASSSGGAGYEQYF. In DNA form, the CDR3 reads TGTGCCAGCAGCTCAGGCGGGGCAGGCTACGAGCAGTACTTC.

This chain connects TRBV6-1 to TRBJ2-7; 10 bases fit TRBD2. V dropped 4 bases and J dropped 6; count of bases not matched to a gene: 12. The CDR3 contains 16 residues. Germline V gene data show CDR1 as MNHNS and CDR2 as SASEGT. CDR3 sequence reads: CASSGALAGGPSEQYF. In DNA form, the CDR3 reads TGTGCCAGCAGTGGGGCCTTAGCGGGAGGTCCCTCCGAGCAGTACTTC.

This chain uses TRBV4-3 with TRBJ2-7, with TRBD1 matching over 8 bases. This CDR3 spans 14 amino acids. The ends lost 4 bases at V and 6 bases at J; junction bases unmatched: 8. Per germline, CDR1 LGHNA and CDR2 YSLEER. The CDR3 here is CASSPRDRPFEQYF. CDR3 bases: TGCGCCAGCAGCCCTCGGGACAGGCCCTTCGAGCAGTACTTC.